Sequencing of this T cell receptor (beta chain) was carried out in a study of beta chain features in type 1 diabetes. J was trimmed by 4 bases and V by 5 bases; bases with no gene match: 4. The CDR3 spans 13 residues. Germline CDR1 and CDR2: GTSNPN and SVGIG (reference sequence). Investigators reverse transcribed all isolated RNA, so they sequenced expressed TCRB transcripts. Assay used: immunoSEQ multiplex PCR; TCRdb lists only in-frame clones, some missing. The repertoire has 40,000 to 45,000 clones, more than 40% of them found once; the top ten carry roughly 0.7%. This clone was recorded once. The sample consisted of central memory CD4+ T cells from blood. This sequence was found in a woman under 30 in good health. The V gene is TRBV30, the J gene TRBJ1-3; TRBD1 matches at 8 bases. For the CDR3, the DNA is TGTGCCTGGGCCACAGGGGGAGGAAACACCATATATTTT. Its protein is CAWATGGGNTIYF.